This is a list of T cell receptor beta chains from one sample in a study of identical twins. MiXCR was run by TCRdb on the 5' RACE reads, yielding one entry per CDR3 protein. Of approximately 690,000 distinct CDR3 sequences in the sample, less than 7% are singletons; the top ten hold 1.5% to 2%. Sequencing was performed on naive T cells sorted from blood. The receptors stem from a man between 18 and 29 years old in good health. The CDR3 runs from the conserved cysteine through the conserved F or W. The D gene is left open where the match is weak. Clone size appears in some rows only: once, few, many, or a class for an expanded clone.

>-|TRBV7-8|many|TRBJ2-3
TGTGCCAGCAGCCGACAACATACGCAGTATTTT
CASSRQHTQYF
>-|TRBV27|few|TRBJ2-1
TGTGCCAGCAGACGGATGGGTGGGCGGGCCCACAATGAGCAGTTCTTC
CASRRMGGRAHNEQFF
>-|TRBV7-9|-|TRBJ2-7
TGTGCCAGCAGCCACCAGCTCTACGAGCAGTACTTC
CASSHQLYEQYF
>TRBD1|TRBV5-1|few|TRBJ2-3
TGCGCCAGCAGCTTGGAAGGGGACAGGGAGGTGGATACGCAGTATTTT
CASSLEGDREVDTQYF
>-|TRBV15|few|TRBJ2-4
TGTGCCACCAGCAGAGTGGGGGCAGACAAAAACATTCAGTACTTC
CATSRVGADKNIQYF
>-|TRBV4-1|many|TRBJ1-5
TGCGCCAGCAGCCAAGATCTAGGTGGGAGTCAGCCCCAGCATTTT
CASSQDLGGSQPQHF
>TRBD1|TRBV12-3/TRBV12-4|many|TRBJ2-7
TGTGCCACCGGGACAGGGAACGACGAGCAGTACTTC
CATGTGNDEQYF
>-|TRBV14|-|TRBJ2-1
TGTGCCAGCAGCAACCGGGACGGGGGTTACAATGAGCAGTTCTTC
CASSNRDGGYNEQFF
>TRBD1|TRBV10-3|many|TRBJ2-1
TGTGCCATCAGTGTAAATCTGGGGACAGTCGATGAGCAGTTCTTC
CAISVNLGTVDEQFF
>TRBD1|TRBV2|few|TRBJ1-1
TGTGCCAGCAGTGTCACAGGGGGAGGATCTTTCTTT
CASSVTGGGSFF
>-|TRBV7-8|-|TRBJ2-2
TGTGCCAGCAGCTTAAGTCGCAGCGTGTACACCGGGGAGCTGTTTTTT
CASSLSRSVYTGELFF
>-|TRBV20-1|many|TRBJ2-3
TGCAGTGCTAGAGATTTCATAGTAGATACGCAGTATTTT
CSARDFIVDTQYF
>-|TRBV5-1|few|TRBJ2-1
TGCGCCAGCTCCGAGCACAATGAGCAGTTCTTC
CASSEHNEQFF
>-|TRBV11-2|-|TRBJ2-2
TGTGCCAGCAGCTTTCCCCAGCGAGGGGGATTTAACACCGGGGAGCTGTTTTTT
CASSFPQRGGFNTGELFF
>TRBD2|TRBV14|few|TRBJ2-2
TGTGCCAGCAGCCGCCATAGACTAGCGGGAGGTCGAACCGGGGAGCTGTTTTTT
CASSRHRLAGGRTGELFF
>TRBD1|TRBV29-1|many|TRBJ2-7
TGCAGCGCTGGGGACAGTCGAACCTACGAGCAGTACTTC
CSAGDSRTYEQYF
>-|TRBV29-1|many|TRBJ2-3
TGCAGCGTTCCCAATCACAGGGATCATGGAGATACGCAGTATTTT
CSVPNHRDHGDTQYF
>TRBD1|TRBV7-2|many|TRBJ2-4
TGTGCCAGCAGCTTAGATGAGGGGGCGTCCAAAAACATTCAGTACTTC
CASSLDEGASKNIQYF
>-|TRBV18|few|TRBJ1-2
TGTGCCAGCTCGCCTCCGGACAGCTGGTATGGCTACACCTTC
CASSPPDSWYGYTF
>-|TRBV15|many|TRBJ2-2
TGTGCCACCAGCAGCCTCAGACAGGGACTTAACACCGGGGAGCTGTTTTTT
CATSSLRQGLNTGELFF